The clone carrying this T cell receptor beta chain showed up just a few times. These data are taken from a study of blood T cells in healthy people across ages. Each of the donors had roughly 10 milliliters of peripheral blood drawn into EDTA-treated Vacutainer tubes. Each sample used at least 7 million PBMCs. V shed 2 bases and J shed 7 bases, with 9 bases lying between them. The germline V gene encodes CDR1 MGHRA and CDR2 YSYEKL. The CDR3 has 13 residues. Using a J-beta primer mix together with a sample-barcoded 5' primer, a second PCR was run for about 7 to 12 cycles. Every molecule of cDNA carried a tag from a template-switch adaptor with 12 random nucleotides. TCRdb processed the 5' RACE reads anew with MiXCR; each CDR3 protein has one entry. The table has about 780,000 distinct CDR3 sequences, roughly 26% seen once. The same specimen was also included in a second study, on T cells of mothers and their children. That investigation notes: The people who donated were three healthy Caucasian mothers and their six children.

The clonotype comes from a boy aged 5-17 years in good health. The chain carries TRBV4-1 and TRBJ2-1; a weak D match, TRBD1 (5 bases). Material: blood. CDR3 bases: TGCGCCAGCAGCCAACCAGGGCAGAATGAGCAGTTCTTC. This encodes CASSQPGQNEQFF.